This T cell receptor (beta chain) was identified in a study of blood T cells in healthy people across ages. Whole-study results and caveats: Bulk PBMC profiling left naive and antigen-experienced comparisons inconclusive.

Unmatched junction bases numbered 11, after V lost 0 bases and J lost 2 bases. The germline V gene has CDR1 DFQATT and CDR2 SNEGSKA (reference sequence). The CDR3 runs to 18 residues. Details on this clonotype: Antigen specificity is unknown.

Primed by a sample-barcoded 5' primer and a J-beta primer mix, a second PCR proceeded for about 6 to 12 cycles. TCRdb independently ran MiXCR on the 5' RACE reads; one entry per CDR3 protein. The table includes roughly 680,000 distinct CDR3 sequences, under 25% detected once. Sequenced input: blood. The J gene is TRBJ2-7, the V gene TRBV20-1, with 12 positions matching TRBD2. The clonotype was recovered from a man in his 70s in good health. DNA for the CDR3: TGCAGTGCTAGAGATCTACTAGCGGGAGGTCAAAAAACCTACGAGCAGTACTTC. This sequence encodes CSARDLLAGGQKTYEQYF.